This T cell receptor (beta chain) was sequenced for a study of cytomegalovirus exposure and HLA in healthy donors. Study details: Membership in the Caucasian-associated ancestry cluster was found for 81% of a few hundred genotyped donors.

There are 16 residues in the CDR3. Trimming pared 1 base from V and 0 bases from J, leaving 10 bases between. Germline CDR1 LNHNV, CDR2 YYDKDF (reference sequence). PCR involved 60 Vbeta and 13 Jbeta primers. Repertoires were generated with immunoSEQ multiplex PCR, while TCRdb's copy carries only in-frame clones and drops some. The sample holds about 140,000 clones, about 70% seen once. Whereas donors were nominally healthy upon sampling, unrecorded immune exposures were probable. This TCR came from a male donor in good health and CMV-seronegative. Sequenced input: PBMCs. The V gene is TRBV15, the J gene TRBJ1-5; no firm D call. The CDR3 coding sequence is TGTGCCACCAGCAGAGCGGCGGGTAATAGCAATCAGCCCCAGCATTTT. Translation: CATSRAAGNSNQPQHF.